These T cell receptor beta chains were read from a single sample in a study of shared clonotypes between healthy human individuals. The data were produced by immunoSEQ multiplex PCR, yet TCRdb's version contains in-frame clones alone and is incomplete. The table records around 2,000,000 clones, 85% to 95% of them present only once. The sequencing sample was made of naive CD4+ T cells sorted from blood. The receptors shown here come from a man aged 18 to 29 in good health. The CDR3 runs from the conserved cysteine through the conserved F or W. Fields, in order: J gene, D gene, clone size, V gene, CDR3 DNA, CDR3 protein. The D gene is left open where the match is weak. Only some rows state a clone size, as once, few, many or a class for expanded clones.

TRBJ2-7 | TRBD2 | . | TRBV4-1 | TGCGCCAGCAGCCACCAGGGACTAGCCTCCTACGAGCAGTACTTC | CASSHQGLASYEQYF
TRBJ2-1 | TRBD2 | . | TRBV27 | TGTGCCAGCAGTTTATCTGGCGGGGGGGCCGCGGATGAGCAGTTCTTC | CASSLSGGGAADEQFF
TRBJ1-3 | . | . | TRBV9 | TGTGCCAGCAGCGACGGGACATCTGGAAACACCATATATTTT | CASSDGTSGNTIYF
TRBJ1-2 | . | . | TRBV5-1 | TGCGCCAGCAGCTTGCTTTTGGGGTCCGGAGACTATGGCTACACCTTC | CASSLLLGSGDYGYTF
TRBJ1-1 | . | . | TRBV10-3 | TGTGCCATCAGTGAAGGGACTGGGGACACTGAAGCTTTCTTT | CAISEGTGDTEAFF
TRBJ2-5 | TRBD1 | . | TRBV7-2 | TGTGCCAGCAGCCGGACAGGGTATAGTTCAGAGACCCAGTACTTC | CASSRTGYSSETQYF
TRBJ2-1 | TRBD1 | . | TRBV10-3 | TGTGCCATCAGCCGGGACAGTTCCTACAATGAGCAGTTCTTC | CAISRDSSYNEQFF
TRBJ2-5 | TRBD1 | . | TRBV18 | TGTGCCAGCTCACGTCCGGACAGGCCTCAGAGAGAGACCCAGTACTTC | CASSRPDRPQRETQYF
TRBJ2-6 | TRBD1 | . | TRBV7-2 | TGTGCCAGCAGGAAGCAGACAGGGACTGGGGCCAACGTCCTGACTTTC | CASRKQTGTGANVLTF
TRBJ2-1 | . | . | TRBV29-1 | TGCAGCGTTGTCGCGGGATGGTACAATGAGCAGTTCTTC | CSVVAGWYNEQFF
TRBJ1-2 | TRBD1 | . | TRBV6-1 | TGTGCCAGCAGTGAAGTGGACCGGGACAGTCCCGGCTACACCTTC | CASSEVDRDSPGYTF
TRBJ2-1 | TRBD2 | . | TRBV5-8 | TGTGCCAGCAGCTCGAGACTAGCGGAGTACAATGAGCAGTTCTTC | CASSSRLAEYNEQFF
TRBJ2-3 | TRBD2 | . | TRBV4-1 | TGCGCCAGCAGCCACACGACTAGCGGGGGGCCCAACACAGATACGCAGTATTTT | CASSHTTSGGPNTDTQYF
TRBJ2-1 | . | . | TRBV27 | TGTGCCAGCAGTCACCGCCCTTTCTCTCGGGGCGAAGTGGTTGAGCAGTTCTTC | CASSHRPFSRGEVVEQFF
TRBJ2-7 | . | . | TRBV30 | TGTGCCTGGAGTCCCATGGGGGAGCCCGTGGACTTC | CAWSPMGEPVDF
TRBJ2-3 | . | . | TRBV6-6 | TGTGCCAGCAGGGGGTCACTAGGGAGCGCAGATACGCAGTATTTT | CASRGSLGSADTQYF
TRBJ1-5 | TRBD1 | . | TRBV6-1 | TGTGCCAGCAGTTGGCAGGGGGAAAGCAATCAGCCCCAGCATTTT | CASSWQGESNQPQHF
TRBJ2-3 | TRBD1 | . | TRBV9 | TGTGCCAGCAGCAGGGGGGACAGGAGATCCACAGATACGCAGTATTTT | CASSRGDRRSTDTQYF
TRBJ1-5 | TRBD1 | . | TRBV18 | TGTGCCAGCTCACCAACGGGGACAGTTTTTCAGCCCCAGCATTTT | CASSPTGTVFQPQHF
TRBJ1-3 | . | few | TRBV5-6 | TGTGCCAGCAGCATATCGGTCTTCGCTGCTGGAAACACCATATATTTT | CASSISVFAAGNTIYF
TRBJ2-5 | TRBD1 | . | TRBV7-2 | TGTGCCAGCAGCAGGGGACAGGGGGAGACCCAGTACTTC | CASSRGQGETQYF
TRBJ1-6 | . | . | TRBV30 | TGTGCCTGGAGTGACCCTGGTTCACCCCTCCACTTT | CAWSDPGSPLHF
TRBJ1-2 | . | . | TRBV6-5 | TGTGCCAGCAGTTACTCGACTCCCTCTAACTATGGCTACACCTTC | CASSYSTPSNYGYTF
TRBJ2-4 | . | . | TRBV2 | TGTGCCAGCAGTACCCGAGCTTCAGGGAAAGGCATTCAGTACTTC | CASSTRASGKGIQYF
TRBJ2-1 | TRBD2 | . | TRBV4-2 | TGTGCCAGCAGCCAAGTAGGGTCATCGGGGGGGCCCCTTAATGAGCAGTTCTTC | CASSQVGSSGGPLNEQFF
TRBJ2-5 | . | . | TRBV27 | TGTGCCAGCAGTTCCTTGGGGGCTACCGAAGAGACCCAGTACTTC | CASSSLGATEETQYF
TRBJ2-7 | TRBD2 | . | TRBV2 | TGTGCCAGCAGTGATTGGCCTAGCGGGGGCTACGAGCAGTACTTC | CASSDWPSGGYEQYF
TRBJ2-7 | . | . | TRBV2 | TGTGCCAGCAGGGGGGGACCCCGTGGCCCCTACGAGCAGTACTTC | CASRGGPRGPYEQYF
TRBJ2-5 | TRBD1 | . | TRBV6-1 | TGTGCCAGCAGTGACAGGGGGAGAGTATCTGAGACCCAGTACTTC | CASSDRGRVSETQYF
TRBJ1-6 | . | . | TRBV9 | TGTGCCAGCAGCGTAACTGAGGGTTTTTCGGTTTCACCCCTCCACTTT | CASSVTEGFSVSPLHF
TRBJ1-2 | . | . | TRBV7-9 | TGTGCCAGCAGCTTAGATTGGGTTGGCTATGGCTACACCTTC | CASSLDWVGYGYTF
TRBJ2-5 | TRBD2 | . | TRBV4-3 | TGCGCCAGCAGCCAAGCCCCGGGACTAGGCCAAGAGACCCAGTACTTC | CASSQAPGLGQETQYF
TRBJ1-2 | TRBD1 | . | TRBV6-1 | TGTGCCAGCAGTGAAGGGGGGACAGGGGGAGGTGGCTACACCTTC | CASSEGGTGGGGYTF
TRBJ2-1 | . | . | TRBV18 | TGTGCCAGCTCACCACCTGGGGGACGGACCTACAATGAGCAGTTCTTC | CASSPPGGRTYNEQFF
TRBJ2-7 | . | once | TRBV7-2 | TGTGCCAGCAGCAAGGGGCAGTCGATCTCCTACGAGCAGTACTTC | CASSKGQSISYEQYF
TRBJ2-7 | TRBD2 | . | TRBV30 | TGTGCCTGGAGTTTCGTACGGACTAGCGGAGGTCCCTACGAGCAGTACTTC | CAWSFVRTSGGPYEQYF
TRBJ2-5 | . | . | TRBV27 | TGTGCCAGCAGTTTATCGGTCACAAATACTTACCAAGAGACCCAGTACTTC | CASSLSVTNTYQETQYF
TRBJ1-1 | . | . | TRBV28 | TGTGCCAGCACCGGACACCCATGGACTGAAGCTTTCTTT | CASTGHPWTEAFF
TRBJ1-1 | . | . | TRBV29-1 | TGCAGCGTTGTCGGGGGAACTGAAGCTTTCTTT | CSVVGGTEAFF
TRBJ2-1 | . | . | TRBV2 | TGTGCCAGCAGTGAACCGGGGGCGCTGGGCAATGAGCAGTTCTTC | CASSEPGALGNEQFF
TRBJ1-5 | . | . | TRBV5-1 | TGCGCCAGCAGCTTGGCTGGAGGCATGGAGCCCCAGCATTTT | CASSLAGGMEPQHF
TRBJ1-2 | . | . | TRBV4-2 | TGTGCCAGCAGAGGTGGGGCCGGGGGCAACCTCTATGGCTACACCTTC | CASRGGAGGNLYGYTF
TRBJ1-4 | TRBD1 | . | TRBV27 | TGTGCCAGCAGGGGGACAGGGGGCACTAATGAAAAACTGTTTTTT | CASRGTGGTNEKLFF
TRBJ1-5 | . | once | TRBV9 | TGTGCCAGCAGCGCGACAGGACTCAATCAGCCCCAGCATTTT | CASSATGLNQPQHF
TRBJ2-3 | . | . | TRBV9 | TGTGCCAGCAGCGTAGATGGGTTCAGCACAGATACGCAGTATTTT | CASSVDGFSTDTQYF
TRBJ1-6 | . | . | TRBV7-6 | TGTGCCAGCAGCTTATGGGCCGGGCCCCTCCACTTT | CASSLWAGPLHF
TRBJ1-2 | . | . | TRBV18 | TGTGCCAGCTCCAGGACGGTAGAAACAGCTAACTATGGCTACACCTTC | CASSRTVETANYGYTF
TRBJ1-2 | . | . | TRBV5-4 | TGTGCCAGCAGCTCACCGGGGCAGGGCGGGTATGGCTACACCTTC | CASSSPGQGGYGYTF
TRBJ1-5 | . | once | TRBV2 | TGTGCCAGCAGTTCGAGTAAGAGTAGCAATCAGCCCCAGCATTTT | CASSSSKSSNQPQHF
TRBJ2-3 | TRBD2 | . | TRBV18 | TGTGCCAGCTCACCACCCCGAGCGGGAGGGGACGGTGGTACGCAGTATTTT | CASSPPRAGGDGGTQYF
TRBJ1-3 | . | . | TRBV2 | TGTGCCAGCACCAAACAGTCAGGGGCGTCTGGAAACACCATATATTTT | CASTKQSGASGNTIYF
TRBJ2-7 | . | . | TRBV5-1 | TGCGCCAGCAGCTTGCAGGGAGGTTACGAGCAGTACTTC | CASSLQGGYEQYF
TRBJ2-3 | TRBD2 | . | TRBV28 | TGTGCCAGCACCGGACTAGTACCAGATACGCAGTATTTT | CASTGLVPDTQYF
TRBJ1-1 | . | . | TRBV6-5 | TGTGCCAGCAGCCGCTCCACAGGGACTGAAGCTTTCTTT | CASSRSTGTEAFF
TRBJ2-2 | . | . | TRBV7-3 | TGTGCCAGCAGCTTAACGGGGGACCCGAACACCGGGGAGCTGTTTTTT | CASSLTGDPNTGELFF
TRBJ2-5 | TRBD2 | . | TRBV15 | TGTGCCACCAGCCCAGGAGCGTCTAGCGGGGGGGCCGGGGAGACCCAGTACTTC | CATSPGASSGGAGETQYF
TRBJ1-3 | . | once | TRBV13 | TGTGCCAGCAGCTCCCGACAGCAAACTGGAAACACCATATATTTT | CASSSRQQTGNTIYF